Listed below are T cell receptor beta chains from one sample, sequenced in a study of T cell changes during pregnancy in multiple sclerosis. Profiling relied on immunoSEQ multiplex PCR, and the TCRdb table lists in-frame clones only, not all of them. The sample lists fewer than 40,000 clones, roughly nine tenths seen once, with about 4.3% in the top ten. This material consisted of CD8+ T cells from peripheral blood mononuclear cells, taken after pregnancy. The receptors were sampled from a female donor with multiple sclerosis, enrolled in a pregnancy study. The CDR3 runs from the conserved cysteine through the conserved F or W. A D gene is named only where the DNA matches it firmly. Not every row has a clone size; where given, it reads once, few, many or a size class.

>.|TRBJ1-2|TRBV12-5|.
TGTGCTAGTGCGGACAAGATCTATGGCTACACCTTC
CASADKIYGYTF
>.|TRBJ2-2|TRBV11-2|.
TGTGCCAGCAGCTCCCTAGAAACCGGGGAGCTGTTTTTT
CASSSLETGELFF
>.|TRBJ2-3|TRBV4-3|.
TGCGCCAGCAGTCCCCCCGGCAGGGGCACAGATACGCAGTATTTT
CASSPPGRGTDTQYF
>.|TRBJ2-1|TRBV7-9|TRBD1
TGTGCCAGCAGCCCTCCGGGACAGTACAATGAGCAGTTCTTC
CASSPPGQYNEQFF
>.|TRBJ1-2|TRBV10-3|TRBD1
TGTGCCATCAGTGAGACAGGGGCGGATGGCTACACCTTC
CAISETGADGYTF
>.|TRBJ2-1|TRBV9|TRBD2
TGTGCCAGCGGGCCGACTAGCGGGAACAACAATGAGCAGTTCTTC
CASGPTSGNNNEQFF
>once|TRBJ2-1|TRBV4-1|TRBD2
TGCGCCAGCAGCCAAGAGAGCGGGGGGGCCAAGAATGAGCAGTTCTTC
CASSQESGGAKNEQFF
>.|TRBJ2-2|TRBV7-2|TRBD2
TGTGCCAGCAGCTTCGCTGGGGGGGAGAACACCGGGGAGCTGTTTTTT
CASSFAGGENTGELFF
>.|TRBJ2-7|TRBV4-1|.
TGCGCCAGCAGCTTTCCCGGGGCCTACGAGCAGTACTTC
CASSFPGAYEQYF
>few|TRBJ1-1|TRBV9|TRBD1
TGTGCCAGCAGCGTAGGGGGACAGGGAATGGCCACTGAAGCTTTCTTT
CASSVGGQGMATEAFF
>.|TRBJ2-5|TRBV6-6|.
TGTGCCAGCAGTTCTCGAGGGACTCAAGAGACCCAGTACTTC
CASSSRGTQETQYF
>.|TRBJ1-1|TRBV25-1|.
TGTGCCAGCAGTACAGGGTCTGAAGCTTTCTTT
CASSTGSEAFF
>.|TRBJ1-1|TRBV4-3|.
TGCGCCAGCAGCCAAAAGAGGGGAGGAAAGGTGAAGAACACTGAAGCTTTCTTT
CASSQKRGGKVKNTEAFF